The 5 T cell receptor beta chains in this list originate from one sample, sequenced in a study of blood T cell repertoires in COVID-19 (dated by TCRdb to 2019 to 2021). Receptor amplification or capture employed the immunoSEQ multiplex PCR assay. The table was pulled from immuneACCESS by TCRdb, which kept in-frame rearrangements only. Such tables lose some clones; where checked, under half of the loss comes from unresolved V genes, and the rest has no known cause. Within this sample are approximately 250,000 clones, with roughly nine tenths of them counted one time only. About 8.8% of the sample rests with the top ten. The sequenced material came from peripheral blood. The source of these receptors is a man aged 35-49 years with active or convalescent COVID-19.

Concerning this clone: At one end, the junction sequence differs from germline, possibly due to a read error. The chain employs TRBV6-6 and TRBJ1-1; D call uncertain. The CDR3 has 14 residues. In germline, CDR1 is MNHNY, CDR2 SVGAGI (reference sequence). This chain's CDR3 is CASSDSGRNTEAFF. As DNA, the CDR3 is TGTGCCAGCAGTGACTCCGGGAGGAACACTGAAGCTTTCTTT.

The chain combines TRBV4-1 with TRBJ2-2; 9 bases line up with TRBD1. V shed 1 base and J 7 bases; nucleotides not matched to a gene: 13. Germline assignment: CDR1 MGHRA and CDR2 YSYEKL. The CDR3 sequence is 18 residues long. CDR3 sequence (DNA): TGCGCCAGCAGCCAAGTCGGTACCGGACAGGGGAGGTTCGGGGAGCTGTTTTTT. Protein product: CASSQVGTGQGRFGELFF.

The V and J genes are TRBV14 and TRBJ2-1; TRBD2 aligns across 7 bases. Germline-derived CDR1 and CDR2 are SGHDN and FVKESK. The V gene end was trimmed by 1 base and the J gene end by 7 bases; junction bases not matched to a gene: 16. The CDR3 spans 18 residues. The CDR3 loop reads CASSQARSGPRGENEQFF. As DNA, the CDR3 is TGTGCCAGCAGCCAAGCTCGTAGCGGGCCCCGGGGAGAAAATGAGCAGTTCTTC.

J is TRBJ2-3 and V is TRBV6-1; 8 positions agree with TRBD2. This CDR3 contains 16 residues. Germline V gene lookup returns CDR1 MNHNS and CDR2 SASEGT. V gave up 4 bases and J gave up 2 bases; unmatched junction bases: 8. CDR3 coding DNA: TGTGCCAGCAGTGTGTCTGGCGGGGGGATCACAGATACGCAGTATTTT. This sequence encodes CASSVSGGGITDTQYF.

This clone came up a few times. The V call is TRBV5-1, the J call TRBJ1-5, with a possible D match to TRBD1 (5 bases). V gave up 4 bases and J gave up 5 bases, with 16 bases separating them. This CDR3 spans 15 amino acids. Germline V gives CDR1 SGHRS, CDR2 YFSETQ. CDR3 in DNA: TGCGCCAGCAGCCATATAGTTGGAGGGGATCAGCCCCAGCATTTT. It translates to CASSHIVGGDQPQHF.